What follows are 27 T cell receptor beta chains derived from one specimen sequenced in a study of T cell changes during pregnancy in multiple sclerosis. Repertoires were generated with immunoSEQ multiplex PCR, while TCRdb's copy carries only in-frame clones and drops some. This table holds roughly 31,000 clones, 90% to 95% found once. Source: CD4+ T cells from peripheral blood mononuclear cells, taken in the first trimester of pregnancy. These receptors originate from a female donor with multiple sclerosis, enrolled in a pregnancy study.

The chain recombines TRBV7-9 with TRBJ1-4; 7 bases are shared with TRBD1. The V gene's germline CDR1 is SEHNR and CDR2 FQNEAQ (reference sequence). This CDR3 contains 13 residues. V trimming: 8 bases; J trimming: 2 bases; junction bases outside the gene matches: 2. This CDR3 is CASETGTNEKLFF. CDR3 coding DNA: TGTGCCAGCGAGACAGGGACTAATGAAAAACTGTTTTTT. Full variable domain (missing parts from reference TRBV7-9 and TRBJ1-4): DTGVSQNPRHKITKRGQNVTFRCDPISEHNRLYWYRQTLGQGPEFLTYFQNEAQLEKSRLLSDRFSAERPKGSFSTLEIQRTEQGDSAMYLCASETGTNEKLFFGSGTQLSVL.

The CDR3 loop is CATSRASGTGAYEQYF. The CDR3 DNA follows: TGTGCCACCAGCAGAGCCTCCGGGACAGGAGCCTACGAGCAGTACTTC. The chain couples TRBV15 to TRBJ2-7; 8 nucleotides align to TRBD1. The V and J ends lost 1 base and 2 bases, in that order; junction bases with no gene match: 7. Per germline, CDR1 LNHNV and CDR2 YYDKDF (reference sequence). This CDR3 is built from 16 residues.

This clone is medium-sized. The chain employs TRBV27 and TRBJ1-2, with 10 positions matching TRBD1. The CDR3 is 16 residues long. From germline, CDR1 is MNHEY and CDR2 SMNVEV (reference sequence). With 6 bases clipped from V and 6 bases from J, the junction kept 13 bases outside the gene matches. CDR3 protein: CASRRLRDRGVNGYTF. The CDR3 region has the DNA TGTGCCAGCAGGAGGCTCCGGGACAGGGGAGTGAATGGCTACACCTTC.

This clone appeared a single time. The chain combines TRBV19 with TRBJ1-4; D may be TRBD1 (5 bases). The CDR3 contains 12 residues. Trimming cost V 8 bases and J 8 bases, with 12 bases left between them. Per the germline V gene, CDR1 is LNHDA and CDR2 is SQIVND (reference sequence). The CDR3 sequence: CASGQGREKLFF. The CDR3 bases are TGTGCCAGTGGGCAGGGAAGAGAAAAACTGTTTTTT.

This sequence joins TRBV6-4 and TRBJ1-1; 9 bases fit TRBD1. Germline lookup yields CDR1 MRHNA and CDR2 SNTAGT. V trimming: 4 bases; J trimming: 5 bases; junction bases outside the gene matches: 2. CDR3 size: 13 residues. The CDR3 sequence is CASSADRGTEAFF. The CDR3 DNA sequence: TGTGCCAGCAGTGCGGACAGGGGTACTGAAGCTTTCTTT.

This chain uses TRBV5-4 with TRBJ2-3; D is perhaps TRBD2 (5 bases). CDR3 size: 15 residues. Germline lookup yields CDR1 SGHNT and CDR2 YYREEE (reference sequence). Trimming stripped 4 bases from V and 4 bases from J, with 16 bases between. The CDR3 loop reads CASSPRLQRADTQYF. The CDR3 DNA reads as TGTGCCAGCAGCCCCAGACTCCAGAGGGCAGATACGCAGTATTTT.

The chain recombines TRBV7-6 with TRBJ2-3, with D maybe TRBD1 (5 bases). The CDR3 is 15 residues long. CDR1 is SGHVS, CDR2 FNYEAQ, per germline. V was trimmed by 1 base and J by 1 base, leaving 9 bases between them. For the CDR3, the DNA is TGTGCCAGCAGCTTAGGTGGGGCCGGCACAGATACGCAGTATTTT. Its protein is CASSLGGAGTDTQYF.

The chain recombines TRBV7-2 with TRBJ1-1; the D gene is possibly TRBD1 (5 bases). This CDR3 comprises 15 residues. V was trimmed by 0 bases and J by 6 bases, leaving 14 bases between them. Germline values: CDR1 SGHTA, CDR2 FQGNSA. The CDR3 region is CASSLAVQGVAEAFF. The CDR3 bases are TGTGCCAGCAGCTTAGCGGTCCAGGGTGTGGCTGAAGCTTTCTTT.

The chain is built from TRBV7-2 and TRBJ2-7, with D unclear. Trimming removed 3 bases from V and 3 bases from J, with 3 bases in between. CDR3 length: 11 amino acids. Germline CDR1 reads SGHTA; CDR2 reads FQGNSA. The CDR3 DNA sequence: TGTGCCAGCAGCTTTAACTACGAGCAGTACTTC. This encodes CASSFNYEQYF. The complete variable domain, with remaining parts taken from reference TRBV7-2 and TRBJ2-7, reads GAGVSQSPSNKVTEKGKDVELRCDPISGHTALYWYRQSLGQGLEFLIYFQGNSAPDKSGLPSDRFSAERTGGSVSTLTIQRTQQEDSAVYLCASSFNYEQYFGPGTRLTVT.

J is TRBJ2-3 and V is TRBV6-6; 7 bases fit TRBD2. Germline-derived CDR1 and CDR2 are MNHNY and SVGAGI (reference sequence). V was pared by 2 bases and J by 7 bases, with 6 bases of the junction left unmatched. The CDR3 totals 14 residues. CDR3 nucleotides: TGTGCCAGCAGTTACGCCGGGACTACCCATACGCAGTATTTT. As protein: CASSYAGTTHTQYF.

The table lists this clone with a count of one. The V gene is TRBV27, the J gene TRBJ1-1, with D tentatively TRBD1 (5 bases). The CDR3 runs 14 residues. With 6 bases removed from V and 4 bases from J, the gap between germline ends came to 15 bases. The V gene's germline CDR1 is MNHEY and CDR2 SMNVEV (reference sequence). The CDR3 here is CASRRGGIGTEAFF. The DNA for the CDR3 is TGTGCCAGCAGGCGCGGGGGAATAGGCACTGAAGCTTTCTTT.

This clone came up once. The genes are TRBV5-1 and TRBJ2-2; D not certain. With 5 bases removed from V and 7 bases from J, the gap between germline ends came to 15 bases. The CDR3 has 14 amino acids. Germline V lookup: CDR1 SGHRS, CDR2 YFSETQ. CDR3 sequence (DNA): TGCGCCAGCAGTTCCGACACAATCGACGGGGAGCTGTTTTTT. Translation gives CASSSDTIDGELFF. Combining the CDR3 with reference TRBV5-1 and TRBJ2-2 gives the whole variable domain KAGVTQTPRYLIKTRGQQVTLSCSPISGHRSVSWYQQTPGQGLQFLFEYFSETQRNKGNFPGRFSGRQFSNSRSEMNVSTLELGDSALYLCASSSDTIDGELFFGEGSRLTVL.

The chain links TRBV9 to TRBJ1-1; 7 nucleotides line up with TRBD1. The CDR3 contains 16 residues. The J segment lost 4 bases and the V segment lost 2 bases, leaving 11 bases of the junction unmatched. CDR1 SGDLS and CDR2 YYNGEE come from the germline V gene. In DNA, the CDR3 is TGTGCCAGCAGCGTCGACAACAGGGGTCCCCCCACTGAAGCTTTCTTT. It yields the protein CASSVDNRGPPTEAFF.

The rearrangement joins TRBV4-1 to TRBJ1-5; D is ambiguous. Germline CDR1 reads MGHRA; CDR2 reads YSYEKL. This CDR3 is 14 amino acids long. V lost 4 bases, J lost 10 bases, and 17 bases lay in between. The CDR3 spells CASSRLTGTNPQHF. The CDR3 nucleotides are TGCGCCAGCAGCCGCCTGACGGGTACCAATCCCCAGCATTTT.

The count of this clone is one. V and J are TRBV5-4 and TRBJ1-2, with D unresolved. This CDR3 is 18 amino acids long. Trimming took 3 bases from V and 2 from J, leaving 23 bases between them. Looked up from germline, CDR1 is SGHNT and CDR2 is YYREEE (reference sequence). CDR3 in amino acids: CASSSMTGGSLRNYGYTF. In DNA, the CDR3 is TGTGCCAGCAGCTCCATGACGGGTGGGTCATTACGAAACTATGGCTACACCTTC.

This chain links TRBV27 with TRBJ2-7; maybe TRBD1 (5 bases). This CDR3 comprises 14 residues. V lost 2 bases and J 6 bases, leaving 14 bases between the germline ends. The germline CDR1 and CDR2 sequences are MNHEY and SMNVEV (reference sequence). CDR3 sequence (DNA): TGTGCCAGCAGTTTACTAGGGGTAATCTCCGAGCAGTACTTC. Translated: CASSLLGVISEQYF.

The CDR3 reads CASSPGWGTGEAFF. CDR3 sequence (DNA): TGTGCCAGCTCACCAGGATGGGGGACAGGTGAAGCTTTCTTT. This chain connects TRBV18 to TRBJ1-1; TRBD1 matches 8 bases. Germline CDR1 is KGHSH and CDR2 is LQKENI. This CDR3 is 14 amino acids long. J was trimmed by 7 bases and V by 2 bases; bases with no gene match: 6.

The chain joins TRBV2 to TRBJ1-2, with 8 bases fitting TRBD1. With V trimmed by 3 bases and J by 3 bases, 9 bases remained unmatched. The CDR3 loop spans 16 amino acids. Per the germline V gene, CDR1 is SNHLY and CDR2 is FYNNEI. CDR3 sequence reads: CASSDAPPDRDYGYTF. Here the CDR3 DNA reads TGTGCCAGCAGTGACGCCCCACCGGACAGGGACTATGGCTACACCTTC.

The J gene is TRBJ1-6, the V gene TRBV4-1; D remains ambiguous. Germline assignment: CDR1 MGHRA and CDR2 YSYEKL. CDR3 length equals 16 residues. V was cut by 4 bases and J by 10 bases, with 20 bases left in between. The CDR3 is CASSLQEAALGSPLHF. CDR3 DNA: TGCGCCAGCAGCCTACAAGAGGCGGCACTTGGGTCACCCCTCCACTTT.

This CDR3 reads CASAGTGGGEQYF. Here the CDR3 DNA reads TGTGCCAGCGCCGGGACAGGGGGAGGTGAGCAGTACTTC. The rearrangement links TRBV6-5 to TRBJ2-7, with TRBD1 identical over 11 bases. Germline V CDR1 and CDR2: MNHEY, SVGAGI. The CDR3 is 13 amino acids. Germline trimming cut 8 bases from V and 7 bases from J; bases unmatched to any gene: 7.

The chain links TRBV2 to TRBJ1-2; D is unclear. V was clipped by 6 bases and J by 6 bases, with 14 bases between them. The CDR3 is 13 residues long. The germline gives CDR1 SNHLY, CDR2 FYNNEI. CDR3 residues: CASRADGEDGYTF. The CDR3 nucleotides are TGTGCCAGCAGGGCGGACGGGGAAGATGGCTACACCTTC.

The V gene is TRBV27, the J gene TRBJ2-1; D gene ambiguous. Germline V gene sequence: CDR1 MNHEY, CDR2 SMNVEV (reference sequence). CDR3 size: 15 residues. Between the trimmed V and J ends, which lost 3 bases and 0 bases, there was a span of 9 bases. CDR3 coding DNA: TGTGCCAGCAGTTTCAACAGTTTCTCCTACAATGAGCAGTTCTTC. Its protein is CASSFNSFSYNEQFF.

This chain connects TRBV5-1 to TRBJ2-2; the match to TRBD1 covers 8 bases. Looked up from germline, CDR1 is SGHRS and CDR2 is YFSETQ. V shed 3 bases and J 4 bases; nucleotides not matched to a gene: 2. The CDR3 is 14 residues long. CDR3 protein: CASSSGQGTGELFF. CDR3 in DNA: TGCGCCAGCAGCTCAGGACAGGGCACCGGGGAGCTGTTTTTT.

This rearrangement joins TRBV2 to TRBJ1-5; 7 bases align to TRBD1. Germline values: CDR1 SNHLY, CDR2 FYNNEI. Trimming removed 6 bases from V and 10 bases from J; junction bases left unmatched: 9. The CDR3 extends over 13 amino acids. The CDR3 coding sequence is TGTGCCAGCAGCTTATCCCAGGGGGAACCCCAGCATTTT. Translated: CASSLSQGEPQHF.

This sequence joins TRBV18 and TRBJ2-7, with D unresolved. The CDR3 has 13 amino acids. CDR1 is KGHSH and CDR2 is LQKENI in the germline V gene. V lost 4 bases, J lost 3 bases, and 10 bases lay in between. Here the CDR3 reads CASSLVQNYEQYF. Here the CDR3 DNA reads TGTGCCAGCTCACTAGTACAGAACTACGAGCAGTACTTC.

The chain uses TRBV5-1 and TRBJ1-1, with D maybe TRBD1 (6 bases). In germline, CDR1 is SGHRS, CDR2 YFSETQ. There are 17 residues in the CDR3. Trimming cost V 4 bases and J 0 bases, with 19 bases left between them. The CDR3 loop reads CASSLLTGPTMNTEAFF. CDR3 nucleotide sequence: TGCGCCAGCAGCCTTCTGACAGGCCCGACCATGAACACTGAAGCTTTCTTT.

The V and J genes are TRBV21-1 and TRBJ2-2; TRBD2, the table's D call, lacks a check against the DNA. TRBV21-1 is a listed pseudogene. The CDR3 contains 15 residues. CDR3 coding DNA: TGTGCCAGCACCTCGGCGGGTGTGTACACCGGGGAGCTGTTTTTT. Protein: CASTSAGVYTGELFF.